This entry concerns a single T cell receptor beta chain. This clone was counted a single time. It lacks a known antigen. Base qualities are not at hand, and no much larger clone is one base apart. This entry is derived from a study of T cell responses to AZD1222 COVID-19 vaccine (dated by TCRdb to about 2021). For context, the study as a whole: TCR sequencing covered over 230 trial participants: 207 given two doses of AZD1222 and 26 given two doses of MenACWY control vaccine. Trial participants were enrolled into age subgroups of 18-55, 56-69 and 70-plus years, which contained about 150, 27 and 61 TCR-sequenced participants, respectively. On the study overall, not on this receptor specifically: The 56-69-year group was small, and its depth increase did not reach significance, likely because of low power. Conclusions about previously exposed vaccinees are limited because only six or seven AZD1222 recipients were SARS-CoV-2 seropositive at baseline. A significant rise in spike-specific TCR breadth and depth was observed after two AZD1222 doses relative to day 0 and relative to MenACWY recipients. Most participants were white British and females outnumbered males, and the authors suggested that clonal diversity may have been underestimated. The vaccine-associated CD4 TCRs covered the entire spike protein, and the dominant responses fell in regions 160-218 and 743-854. Reportedly, almost half of the unique spike-specific TCRs recognized epitopes lying outside the regions that are mutated in the B.1.351 and B.1.1.7 variants. Because no day 14 peak-response samples were available, repertoires were characterized only after the peak T cell response.

The CDR3 regions of human TCRbeta chains were analyzed by immunosequencing. The study's processing was this. TCRs in the repertoires were compared against a reference library of SARS-CoV-2-specific TCRs that had been generated with the MIRA antigen-specificity platform. Breadth meant the fraction of unique TCRs that were SARS-CoV-2-associated, whereas depth meant the fraction of total T cells that were SARS-CoV-2-associated. Using the MIRA data, each spike-specific TCR was assigned both to the spike region to which the TCR was reactive and to a CD4 or CD8 class. Log10-transformed breadth and depth values were compared by one-way ANOVA with Sidak's multiple comparisons tests. Imported from immuneACCESS, the table was reduced by TCRdb to in-frame sequences with V and J called. These copies leave out some clones; in studies compared against another copy, an unresolved V gene accounts for under half, and the cause of the remainder is not known. V and J calls and clone size are those listed in that table; D and trimming were worked out from the DNA. The sample table holds under 150,000 clones, of which 80% to 90% were seen once. The ten largest account for around a tenth of the sample.

The time point tag for this specimen amounts to: about 28 days (+/-7) after the second vaccine dose. AZD1222 recipients whose second dose came at about 4 weeks and those whose second dose came at about 12 weeks were combined into one group, since spike-specific TCR depth and breadth did not differ between the two schedules. Vaccinee samples were obtained from the UK trials COV001 and COV002, which included a single-blind randomized controlled phase 2/3 trial of AZD1222 (ChAdOx1 nCoV-19) in healthy adults. Trial participant PBMC samples were collected at day 0 and day 28 after the second dose for TCRbeta chain sequencing. V sheds 1 base and J sheds 4 bases, leaving 13 bases between their ends. Via the germline V gene, CDR1 is LGHNA and CDR2 YSLEER. From the cysteine up to the phenylalanine, the CDR3 has a length of 16 residues. Here the CDR3 DNA is all that survives: 48 bases in frame from base 1.

The sequencing used peripheral blood, collected 28 days after the second AZD1222 dose. The sequence is built from TRBV4-3 and TRBJ2-2, with the D call perhaps TRBD1 or TRBD2, as 5 bases match in each case. This receptor was taken from an adult who received the AZD1222 COVID-19 vaccine. The DNA sequence is given as TGCGCCAGCAGCCAAGGGGCCTTGGGGGTCACCGGGGAGCTGTTTTTT. Its protein is CASSQGALGVTGELFF.